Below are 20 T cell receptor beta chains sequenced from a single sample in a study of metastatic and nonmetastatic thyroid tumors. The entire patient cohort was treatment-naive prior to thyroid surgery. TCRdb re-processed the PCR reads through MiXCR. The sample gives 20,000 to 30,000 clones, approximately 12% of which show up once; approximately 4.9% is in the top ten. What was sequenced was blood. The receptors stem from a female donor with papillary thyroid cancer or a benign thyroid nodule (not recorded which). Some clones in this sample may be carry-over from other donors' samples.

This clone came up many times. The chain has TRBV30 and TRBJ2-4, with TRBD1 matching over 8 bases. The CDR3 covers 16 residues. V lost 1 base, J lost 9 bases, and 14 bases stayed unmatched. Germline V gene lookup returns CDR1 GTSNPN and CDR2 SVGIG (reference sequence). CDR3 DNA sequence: TGTGCCTGGAGTGATCGACAGGGGAAGGGGGGAGGCATTCAGTACTTC. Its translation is CAWSDRQGKGGGIQYF.

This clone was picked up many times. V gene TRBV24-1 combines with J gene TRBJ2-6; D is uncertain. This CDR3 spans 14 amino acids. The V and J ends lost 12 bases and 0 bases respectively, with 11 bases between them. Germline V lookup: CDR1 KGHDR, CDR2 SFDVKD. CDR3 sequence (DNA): TGTGCCGCAACCTCGAGCTCTGGGGCCAACGTCCTGACTTTC. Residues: CAATSSSGANVLTF.

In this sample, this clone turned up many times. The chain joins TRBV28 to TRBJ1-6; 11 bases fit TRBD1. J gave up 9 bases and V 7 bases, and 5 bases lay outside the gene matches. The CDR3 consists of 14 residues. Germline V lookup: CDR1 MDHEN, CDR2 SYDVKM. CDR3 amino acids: CASTRDRGTSPLHF. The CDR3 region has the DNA TGTGCCAGCACCCGGGACAGGGGGACTTCACCCCTCCACTTT.

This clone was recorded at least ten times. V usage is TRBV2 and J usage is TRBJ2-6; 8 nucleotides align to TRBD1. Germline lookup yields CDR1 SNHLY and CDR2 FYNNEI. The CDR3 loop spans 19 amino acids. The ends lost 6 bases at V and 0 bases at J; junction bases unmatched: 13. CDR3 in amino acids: CASSFRPGQDFSGANVLTF. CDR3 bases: TGTGCCAGCAGCTTCCGTCCGGGACAGGATTTCTCTGGGGCCAACGTCCTGACTTTC. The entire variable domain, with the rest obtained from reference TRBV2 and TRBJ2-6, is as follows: EPEVTQTPSHQVTQMGQEVILRCVPISNHLYFYWYRQILGQKVEFLVSFYNNEISEKSEIFDDQFSVERPDGSNFTLKIRSTKLEDSAMYFCASSFRPGQDFSGANVLTFGAGSRLTVL.

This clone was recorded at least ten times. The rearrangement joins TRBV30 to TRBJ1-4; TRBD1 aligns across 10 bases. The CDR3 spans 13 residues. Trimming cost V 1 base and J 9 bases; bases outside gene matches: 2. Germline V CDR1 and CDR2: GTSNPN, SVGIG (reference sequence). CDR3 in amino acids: CAWSEDRGKKLFF. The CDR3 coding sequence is TGTGCCTGGAGTGAGGACAGGGGGAAAAAACTGTTTTTT.

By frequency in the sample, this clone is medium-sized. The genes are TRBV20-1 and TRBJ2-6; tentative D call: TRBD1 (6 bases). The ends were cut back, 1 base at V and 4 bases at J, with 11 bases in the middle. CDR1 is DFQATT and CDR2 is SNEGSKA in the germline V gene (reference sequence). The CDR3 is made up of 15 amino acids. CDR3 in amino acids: CSARAPGTGANVLTF. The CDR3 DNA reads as TGCAGTGCTAGAGCTCCGGGGACAGGGGCCAACGTCCTGACTTTC.

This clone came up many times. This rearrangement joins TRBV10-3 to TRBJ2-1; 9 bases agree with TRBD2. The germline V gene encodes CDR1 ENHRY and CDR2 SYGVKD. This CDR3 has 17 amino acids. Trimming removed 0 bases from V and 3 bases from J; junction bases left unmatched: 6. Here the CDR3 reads CAISESGGGRVYNEQFF. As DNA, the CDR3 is TGTGCCATCAGTGAGTCCGGTGGCGGGAGGGTCTACAATGAGCAGTTCTTC.

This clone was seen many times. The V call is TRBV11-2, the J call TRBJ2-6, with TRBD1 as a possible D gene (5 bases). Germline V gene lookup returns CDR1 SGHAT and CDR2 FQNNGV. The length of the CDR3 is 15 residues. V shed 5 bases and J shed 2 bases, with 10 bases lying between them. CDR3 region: CASSGQGAGANVLTF. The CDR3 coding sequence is TGTGCCAGCAGCGGGCAGGGCGCTGGGGCCAACGTCCTGACTTTC.

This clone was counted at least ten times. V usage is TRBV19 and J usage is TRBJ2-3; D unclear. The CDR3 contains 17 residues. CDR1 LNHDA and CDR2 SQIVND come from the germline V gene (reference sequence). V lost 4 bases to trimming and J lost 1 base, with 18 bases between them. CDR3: CASSTSRRTTGTDTQYF. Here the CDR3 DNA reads TGTGCCAGTAGTACCTCCCGACGGACGACTGGCACAGATACGCAGTATTTT.

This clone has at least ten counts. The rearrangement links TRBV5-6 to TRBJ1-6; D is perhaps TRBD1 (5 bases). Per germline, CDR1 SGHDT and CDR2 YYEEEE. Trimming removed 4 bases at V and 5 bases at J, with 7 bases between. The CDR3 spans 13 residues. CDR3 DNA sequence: TGTGCCAGCAGCGGGACGGATAATTCACCCCTCCACTTT. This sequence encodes CASSGTDNSPLHF.

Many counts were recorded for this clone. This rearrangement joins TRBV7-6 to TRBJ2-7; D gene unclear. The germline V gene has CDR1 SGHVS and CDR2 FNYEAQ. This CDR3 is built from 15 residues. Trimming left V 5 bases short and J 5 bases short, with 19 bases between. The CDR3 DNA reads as TGTGCCAGCAGCCTGGGCCTTGCCCGCTCTGACGAGCAGTACTTC. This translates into CASSLGLARSDEQYF.

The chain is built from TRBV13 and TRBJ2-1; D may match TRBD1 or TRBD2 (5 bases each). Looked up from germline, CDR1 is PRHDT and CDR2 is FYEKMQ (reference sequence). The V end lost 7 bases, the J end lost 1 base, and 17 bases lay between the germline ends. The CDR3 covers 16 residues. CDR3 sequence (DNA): TGTGCCAGCACGGGGCCCCTCCGAGGATCCTACAATGAGCAGTTCTTC. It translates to CASTGPLRGSYNEQFF. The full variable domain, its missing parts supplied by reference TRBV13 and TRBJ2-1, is AAGVIQSPRHLIKEKRETATLKCYPIPRHDTVYWYQQGPGQDPQFLISFYEKMQSDKGSIPDRFSAQQFSDYHSELNMSSLELGDSALYFCASTGPLRGSYNEQFFGPGTRLTVL.

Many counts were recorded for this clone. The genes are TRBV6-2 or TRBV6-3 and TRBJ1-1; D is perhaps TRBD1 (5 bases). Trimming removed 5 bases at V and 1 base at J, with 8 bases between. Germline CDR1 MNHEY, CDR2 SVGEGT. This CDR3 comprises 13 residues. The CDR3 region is CASSLRENTEAFF. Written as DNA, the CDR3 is TGTGCCAGCAGTCTCAGGGAGAACACTGAAGCTTTCTTT.

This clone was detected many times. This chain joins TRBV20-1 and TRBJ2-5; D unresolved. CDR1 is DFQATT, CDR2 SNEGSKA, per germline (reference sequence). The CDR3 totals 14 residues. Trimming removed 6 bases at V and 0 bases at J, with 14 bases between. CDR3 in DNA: TGCAGTGCCCTACCTCCCCAGTACCAAGAGACCCAGTACTTC. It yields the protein CSALPPQYQETQYF.

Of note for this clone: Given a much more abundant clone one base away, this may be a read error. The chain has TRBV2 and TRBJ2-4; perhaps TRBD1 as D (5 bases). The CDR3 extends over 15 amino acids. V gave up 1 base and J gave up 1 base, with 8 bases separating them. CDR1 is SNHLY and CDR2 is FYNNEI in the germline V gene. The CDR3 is CASSEEGSAKNIQYF. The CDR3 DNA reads TGTGCCAGCAGTGAAGAGGGGTCGGCCAAAAACATTCAGTACTTC.

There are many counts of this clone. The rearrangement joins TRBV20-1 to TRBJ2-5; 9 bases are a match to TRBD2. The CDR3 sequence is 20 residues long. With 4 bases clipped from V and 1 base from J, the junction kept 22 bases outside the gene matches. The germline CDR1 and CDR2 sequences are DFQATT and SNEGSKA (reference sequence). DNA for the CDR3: TGCAGTGCTACACCAACGGACCCTGGACTAGCGTGGGGACCCCAAGAGACCCAGTACTTC. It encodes CSATPTDPGLAWGPQETQYF.

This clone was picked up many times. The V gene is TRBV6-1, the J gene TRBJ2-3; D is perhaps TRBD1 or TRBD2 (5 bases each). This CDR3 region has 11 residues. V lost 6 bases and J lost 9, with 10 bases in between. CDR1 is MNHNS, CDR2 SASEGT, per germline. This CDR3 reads CASRSGTTQYF. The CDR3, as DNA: TGTGCCAGCAGATCCGGGACCACGCAGTATTTT.

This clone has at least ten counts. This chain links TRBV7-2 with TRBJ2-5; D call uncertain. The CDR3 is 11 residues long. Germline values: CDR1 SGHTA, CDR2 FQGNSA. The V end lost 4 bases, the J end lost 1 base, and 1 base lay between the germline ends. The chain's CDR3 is CASSSQETQYF. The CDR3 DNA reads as TGTGCCAGCAGCTCCCAAGAGACCCAGTACTTC.

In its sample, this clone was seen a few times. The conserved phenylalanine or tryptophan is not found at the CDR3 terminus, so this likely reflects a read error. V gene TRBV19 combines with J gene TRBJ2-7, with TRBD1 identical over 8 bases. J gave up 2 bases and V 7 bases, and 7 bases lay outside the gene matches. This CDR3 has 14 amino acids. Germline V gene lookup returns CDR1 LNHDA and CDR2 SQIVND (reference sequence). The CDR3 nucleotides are TGTGCCAGTACCGGGACAGGCTCCCCCTACGAGCAGTACTCC. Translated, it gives CASTGTGSPYEQYS.

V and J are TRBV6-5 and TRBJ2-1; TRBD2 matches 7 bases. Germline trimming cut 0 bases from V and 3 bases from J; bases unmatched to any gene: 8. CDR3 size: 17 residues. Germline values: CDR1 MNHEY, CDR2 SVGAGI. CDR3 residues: CASSYSPMGGVYNEQFF. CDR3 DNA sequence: TGTGCCAGCAGTTACTCACCCATGGGGGGGGTCTACAATGAGCAGTTCTTC.